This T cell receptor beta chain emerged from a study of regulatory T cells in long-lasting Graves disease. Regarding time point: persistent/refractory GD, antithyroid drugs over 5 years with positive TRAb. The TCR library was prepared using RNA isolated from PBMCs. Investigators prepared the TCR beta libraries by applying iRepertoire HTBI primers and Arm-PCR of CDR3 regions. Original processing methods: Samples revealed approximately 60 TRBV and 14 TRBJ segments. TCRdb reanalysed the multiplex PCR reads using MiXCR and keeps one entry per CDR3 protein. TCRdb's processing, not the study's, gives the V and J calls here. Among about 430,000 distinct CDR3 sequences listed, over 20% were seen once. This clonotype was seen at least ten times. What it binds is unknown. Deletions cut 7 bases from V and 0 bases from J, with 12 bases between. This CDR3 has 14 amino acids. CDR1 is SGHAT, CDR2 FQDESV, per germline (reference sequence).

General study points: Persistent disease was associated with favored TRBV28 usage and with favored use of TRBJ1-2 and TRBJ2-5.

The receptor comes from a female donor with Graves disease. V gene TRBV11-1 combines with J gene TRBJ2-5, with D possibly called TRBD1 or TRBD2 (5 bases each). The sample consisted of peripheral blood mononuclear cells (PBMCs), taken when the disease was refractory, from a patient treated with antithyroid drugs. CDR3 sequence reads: CASKRQGDQETQYF. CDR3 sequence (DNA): TGTGCCAGCAAACGTCAGGGAGACCAAGAGACCCAGTACTTC.